Listed below are T cell receptor beta chains from one sample, sequenced in a study of shared clonotypes between healthy human individuals. Measured with immunoSEQ multiplex PCR; TCRdb has only the in-frame clones, and not every one. The repertoire consists of some 1,400,000 clones, with over 95% occurring once and the leading ten covering approximately 1%. Source material: naive CD4+ T cells sorted from blood. The origin of the receptors is a man aged 30 to 45 in good health. Both conserved end residues are part of each CDR3. The order of the fields is J gene, CDR3 length, V gene, D gene, CDR3 DNA, CDR3 protein. The D gene is left open where the match is weak.

j_gene: TRBJ2-2
len: 13
v_gene: TRBV19
d_gene: -
CDR3nt: TGTGCCAGTAGTATAGGTCGGGGCGGGGAGCTGTTTTTT
CDR3aa: CASSIGRGGELFF

j_gene: TRBJ1-3
len: 15
v_gene: TRBV7-9
d_gene: -
CDR3nt: TGTGCCAGCAGCTCCCGCGGGGCTGGAGGAAACACCATATATTTT
CDR3aa: CASSSRGAGGNTIYF

j_gene: TRBJ2-7
len: 13
v_gene: TRBV5-4
d_gene: TRBD1
CDR3nt: TGTGCCAGCAGCAAAGGACAGGGTTACGAGCAGTACTTC
CDR3aa: CASSKGQGYEQYF

j_gene: TRBJ2-1
len: 16
v_gene: TRBV5-1
d_gene: -
CDR3nt: TGCGCCAGCAGCTTTCGGGGGCTGGAAACCTACAATGAGCAGTTCTTC
CDR3aa: CASSFRGLETYNEQFF

j_gene: TRBJ2-2
len: 15
v_gene: TRBV9
d_gene: TRBD2
CDR3nt: TGTGCCAGCGGCGTGGGACTAGAGAACACCGGGGAGCTGTTTTTT
CDR3aa: CASGVGLENTGELFF

j_gene: TRBJ1-4
len: 14
v_gene: TRBV5-1
d_gene: -
CDR3nt: TGCGCCAGCAGCTGGGGGGATCCTAATGAAAAACTGTTTTTT
CDR3aa: CASSWGDPNEKLFF

j_gene: TRBJ2-7
len: 15
v_gene: TRBV6-5
d_gene: -
CDR3nt: TGTGCCAGCAGCTCGACGGGGCTAGCGCGCTACGAGCAGTACTTC
CDR3aa: CASSSTGLARYEQYF

j_gene: TRBJ2-1
len: 16
v_gene: TRBV14
d_gene: TRBD2
CDR3nt: TGTGCCAGCAGCCAACGCGGGACTAGCCGATATAAGGAGCAGTTCTTC
CDR3aa: CASSQRGTSRYKEQFF

j_gene: TRBJ2-2
len: 9
v_gene: TRBV7-9
d_gene: -
CDR3nt: TGTGCCAGCGGCGGGGAGCTGTTTTTT
CDR3aa: CASGGELFF

j_gene: TRBJ2-7
len: 15
v_gene: TRBV7-8
d_gene: -
CDR3nt: TGTGCCAGCAGCCAAGGGGGGTCAGGGACCTACGAGCAGTACTTC
CDR3aa: CASSQGGSGTYEQYF

j_gene: TRBJ2-2
len: 14
v_gene: TRBV15
d_gene: -
CDR3nt: TGTGCCACCAGCAGAGAGAGGGGCACCGGGGAGCTGTTTTTT
CDR3aa: CATSRERGTGELFF

j_gene: TRBJ2-3
len: 14
v_gene: TRBV2
d_gene: -
CDR3nt: TGTGCCAGCAGAGACGAAACAGGACATGATACGCAGTATTTT
CDR3aa: CASRDETGHDTQYF

j_gene: TRBJ1-2
len: 15
v_gene: TRBV28
d_gene: -
CDR3nt: TGTGCCAGCAGTTTAGCGGACCGAGGTATCTATGGCTACACCTTC
CDR3aa: CASSLADRGIYGYTF

j_gene: TRBJ2-4
len: 14
v_gene: TRBV19
d_gene: -
CDR3nt: TGTGCCAGTAGTATAGGGTACTCTGCAAACATTCAGTACTTC
CDR3aa: CASSIGYSANIQYF

j_gene: TRBJ2-5
len: 10
v_gene: TRBV2
d_gene: -
CDR3nt: TGTGCCAGCTTTCAAGAGACCCAGTACTTC
CDR3aa: CASFQETQYF

j_gene: TRBJ2-1
len: 15
v_gene: TRBV9
d_gene: TRBD2
CDR3nt: TGTGCCAGCAGTAAGATAGCGGGAGGGCCGCATGAGCAGTTCTTC
CDR3aa: CASSKIAGGPHEQFF

j_gene: TRBJ1-2
len: 15
v_gene: TRBV5-6
d_gene: TRBD1
CDR3nt: TGTGCCAGCAGCTTAACGGACAGGAAGAACTATGGCTACACCTTC
CDR3aa: CASSLTDRKNYGYTF

j_gene: TRBJ2-7
len: 15
v_gene: TRBV9
d_gene: -
CDR3nt: TGTGCCAGCAGCCCCGCGGCGCAAGGATACTACGAGCAGTACTTC
CDR3aa: CASSPAAQGYYEQYF

j_gene: TRBJ2-1
len: 13
v_gene: TRBV4-3
d_gene: TRBD2
CDR3nt: TGCGCCAGCAGCCAAGATGCGGGACTAGTTACGTTCTTC
CDR3aa: CASSQDAGLVTFF

j_gene: TRBJ2-2
len: 16
v_gene: TRBV25-1
d_gene: TRBD1
CDR3nt: TGTGCCAGCAGTGAATATAGGACAGGGTATACCGGGGAGCTGTTTTTT
CDR3aa: CASSEYRTGYTGELFF

j_gene: TRBJ2-1
len: 13
v_gene: TRBV5-4
d_gene: -
CDR3nt: TGTGCCAGCAGCTTGGAACTAGCAAATGAGCAGTTCTTC
CDR3aa: CASSLELANEQFF